This TCR beta chain was retrieved from a study of blood T cell repertoires in COVID-19 (dated by TCRdb to about 2020). Some background on the complete study: Collaborator samples came from the United States, Italy and Spain and covered acute and convalescent phases of COVID-19. The prospective study material was composed of cDNA or gDNA derived from T cells, B-cell-depleted T cells, or PBMCs. The dataset comprised deeply sampled blood TCRbeta repertoires from subjects exposed to, actively infected with, or recovered from COVID-19. The repertoires were made available in a free public database intended to serve as a resource for research on the immune response to SARS-CoV-2. Samples were obtained from the ongoing ImmuneRACE study (first 160 participants) and from about 1,300 subjects provided by 6 global collaborators. Nearly every sample came with metadata listing a de-identified subject ID, COVID-19 status, age in years and sex. HLA class I and class II types, where available, came from metadata supplied by the sample provider rather than from assay-based typing. Study-level results and caveats: The amount of clinical and demographic metadata varied by source and participant and was provided uncurated.

The collaborating institutions used their own protocols to collect whole blood in K2EDTA tubes. For TCRbeta analysis, collaborators shipped samples as frozen whole blood, isolated PBMCs, or DNA extracted from either of those sample types. From the cysteine through the phenylalanine, the CDR3 covers 14 amino acids. Only the CDR3 DNA stays, 42 bases, in frame from base 1. The germline V gene specifies SGHRS as CDR1 and YFSETQ as CDR2. V trim: 4 bases; J trim: 5 bases; unmatched bases: 4. Worth noting for this clone: The target of this receptor is not known. Nothing much larger sits one base from this clone, and base qualities are not available.

TCRbeta CDR3 regions were amplified from genomic DNA by means of the immunoSEQ Assay, a bias-controlled multiplex PCR. Per the original workflow: Nucleated cell counts per sample were estimated from amplification of reference gene primers within the assay. To quantify the absolute abundance of each unique TCRbeta CDR3 rearrangement, sequence reads were collapsed and filtered. For each sample, productive Simpson clonality was calculated as the square root of Simpson's diversity index across productive rearrangements. In TCRdb, the immuneACCESS table is reduced to in-frame sequences with V and J assigned. These tables do not hold every clone; where another copy was compared, an unresolved V gene accounts for under half, and the others remain unexplained. V and J calls plus clone size are reproduced from that table; the DNA served to infer D and trimming. The sample profile shows fewer than 180,000 clones; around 87% of them were found once. 3.5% to 5% of the sample goes to the ten largest clones.

Sequenced material: peripheral blood. This TCR was recovered from a woman aged 60 to 75 with active or convalescent COVID-19. The receptor chain draws on TRBV5-1 and TRBJ2-7, and 12 bases in between align with TRBD1. The CDR3 reads as follows: CASSVGQGADEQYF. The nucleotide sequence is given as TGCGCCAGCAGCGTGGGACAGGGGGCTGACGAGCAGTACTTC.